The 24 T cell receptor beta chains below all came from one sample that was sequenced in a study of T cell changes during pregnancy in multiple sclerosis. Sequenced by immunoSEQ multiplex PCR; TCRdb stores in-frame clones only, minus some. The data show over 90,000 clones, around 90% seen once. The sample was peripheral blood, taken before pregnancy. The origin of the receptors is a female donor with multiple sclerosis, enrolled in a pregnancy study.

J is TRBJ1-1 and V is TRBV10-2, with 7 bases matching TRBD1. V dropped 7 bases and J dropped 3; count of bases not matched to a gene: 5. Germline-derived CDR1 and CDR2 are WSHSY and SAAADI. CDR3 length: 13 amino acids. The CDR3 region is CASTSGGYTEAFF. The CDR3 DNA follows: TGCGCCAGCACCTCAGGGGGATACACTGAAGCTTTCTTT.

The rearrangement links TRBV6-1 to TRBJ1-1; no firm D call. The germline V and J ends were trimmed by 6 bases and 4 bases, with 12 bases remaining between them. This CDR3 is 13 amino acids long. The germline gives CDR1 MNHNS, CDR2 SASEGT. CDR3 DNA sequence: TGTGCCAGCAGGAGGGAGACCTTCACTGAAGCTTTCTTT. Protein: CASRRETFTEAFF.

The genes are TRBV4-1 and TRBJ1-2; 7 positions agree with TRBD1. With V trimmed by 6 bases and J by 3 bases, 7 bases remained unmatched. The CDR3 spans 14 residues. CDR1 and CDR2 (germline): MGHRA, YSYEKL. The CDR3 DNA reads TGCGCCAGCAGGGAAGGGGGCGCCCACTATGGCTACACCTTC. This encodes CASREGGAHYGYTF.

This clone appeared once. The chain uses TRBV7-2 and TRBJ2-3; no definite D call. The length of the CDR3 is 16 residues. V was clipped by 1 base and J by 1 base, with 12 bases between them. Germline values: CDR1 SGHTA, CDR2 FQGNSA. CDR3 bases: TGTGCCAGCAGCTTAGAACCCGCAGGCCGCACAGATACGCAGTATTTT. This gives the protein CASSLEPAGRTDTQYF.

This clone was seen a few times. The sample carries other DNA sequences with the same CDR3. This chain connects TRBV6-5 to TRBJ1-5; the D gene is possibly TRBD1 (6 bases). The V end was cut by 6 bases, the J end by 2 bases, with 14 bases between. The CDR3 loop spans 15 amino acids. CDR1 is MNHEY, CDR2 SVGAGI, per germline. CDR3 DNA sequence: TGTGCCAGCAGCCGAACAGGGACCGGCAATCAGCCCCAGCATTTT. Amino acids: CASSRTGTGNQPQHF.

This chain joins TRBV5-3 and TRBJ1-6; D call uncertain. TRBV5-3 is an ORF, with its function uncertain. The CDR3 runs to 12 residues. Trimming took off 3 bases at V and 8 bases at J, with 6 bases between the two ends. The chain's CDR3 is CARSWAYSPLHF. The CDR3 bases are TGTGCCAGAAGCTGGGCCTATTCACCCCTCCACTTT.

This clone appeared once. The chain couples TRBV10-1 to TRBJ1-1, with D possibly being TRBD1 (5 bases). The V and J ends lost 0 bases and 5 bases respectively, with 10 bases between them. Germline assignment: CDR1 WNHNN and CDR2 SYGVQD (reference sequence). The CDR3 is 14 residues long. The CDR3 reads CASSESGLGTEAFF. The DNA of the CDR3 is TGCGCCAGCAGTGAGTCGGGGCTTGGGACTGAAGCTTTCTTT.

This clone was observed a single time. J is TRBJ2-3 and V is TRBV19; 8 bases agree with TRBD1. V lost 7 bases to trimming and J lost 4 bases; unmatched junction nucleotides: 4. The CDR3 runs to 13 residues. Germline lookup yields CDR1 LNHDA and CDR2 SQIVND (reference sequence). The CDR3 here is CASTDRGPDTQYF. The CDR3 DNA is TGTGCCAGTACCGACAGGGGCCCAGATACGCAGTATTTT.

The rearrangement links TRBV28 to TRBJ2-4, with 10 bases aligning to TRBD2. This CDR3 has 18 residues. Unmatched junction bases numbered 17, after V lost 3 bases and J lost 9 bases. Germline values: CDR1 MDHEN, CDR2 SYDVKM. CDR3 amino acids: CASSLSLAGAPGGGIQYF. The CDR3 DNA reads as TGTGCCAGCAGTTTGAGTCTAGCGGGAGCCCCCGGGGGTGGCATTCAGTACTTC.

The CDR3 DNA follows: TGTGCCAGCGGCCGCCGTCAGGGGCCGAATTCACCCCTCCACTTT. Translated, it gives CASGRRQGPNSPLHF. The rearrangement joins TRBV7-2 to TRBJ1-6, with TRBD1 as a possible D gene (6 bases). Germline assignment: CDR1 SGHTA and CDR2 FQGNSA. Trimming removed 8 bases at V and 7 bases at J, with 18 bases between. This CDR3 has 15 residues.

The chain uses TRBV19 and TRBJ2-1; TRBD1 aligns across 8 bases. V trimming: 3 bases; J trimming: 4 bases; junction bases outside the gene matches: 2. The CDR3 is 14 residues long. CDR1 and CDR2 from the germline V gene are LNHDA and SQIVND (reference sequence). Here the CDR3 DNA reads TGTGCCAGTAGTATTGGACAGGGTTACAATGAGCAGTTCTTC. Protein: CASSIGQGYNEQFF.

The rearrangement joins TRBV19 to TRBJ2-5; D might be TRBD1 (6 bases). Germline-derived CDR1 and CDR2 are LNHDA and SQIVND (reference sequence). The CDR3 has 15 amino acids. Trimming shortened V by 0 bases and J by 4 bases, and 12 bases separated the two germline ends. CDR3 amino acids: CASSIDRGGGETQYF. Here the CDR3 DNA reads TGTGCCAGTAGTATAGACAGGGGTGGAGGAGAGACCCAGTACTTC.

The rearrangement joins TRBV2 to TRBJ2-2; D is unresolved. The CDR3 length is 13 residues. The V and J ends lost 8 bases and 1 base respectively, with 8 bases between them. The germline V gene has CDR1 SNHLY and CDR2 FYNNEI. CDR3 sequence reads: CASDLLNTGELFF. The DNA of the CDR3 is TGTGCCAGCGACTTACTGAACACCGGGGAGCTGTTTTTT.

The chain couples TRBV7-6 to TRBJ1-1; D unresolved. The CDR3 spans 14 residues. Deletions cut 0 bases from V and 0 bases from J, with 5 bases between. CDR1 is SGHVS and CDR2 is FNYEAQ in the germline V gene. CDR3 DNA: TGTGCCAGCAGCTTAGCGGGCGTGAACACTGAAGCTTTCTTT. It specifies CASSLAGVNTEAFF. Variable domain in full (rest from reference TRBV7-6 and TRBJ1-1): GAGVSQSPRYKVTKRGQDVALRCDPISGHVSLYWYRQALGQGPEFLTYFNYEAQQDKSGLPNDRFSAERPEGSISTLTIQRTEQRDSAMYRCASSLAGVNTEAFFGQGTRLTVV.

This clone was found once. This chain connects TRBV19 to TRBJ1-6; D gene unclear. The length of the CDR3 is 16 residues. Germline CDR1 and CDR2: LNHDA and SQIVND (reference sequence). V lost 4 bases and J 0 bases, leaving 10 bases between the germline ends. Written as DNA, the CDR3 is TGTGCCAGTAGTAAGGAGGAGAGCTCCTATAATTCACCCCTCCACTTT. Encoded protein: CASSKEESSYNSPLHF.

The chain employs TRBV5-4 and TRBJ2-3; 8 bases align to TRBD2. Germline values: CDR1 SGHNT, CDR2 YYREEE (reference sequence). The CDR3 has 14 amino acids. J lost 6 bases, V lost 4 bases, and 7 bases had no gene match. The CDR3 nucleotides are TGTGCCAGCAGCACCGGGACTAGTAGGGATACGCAGTATTTT. Its protein product is CASSTGTSRDTQYF.

V usage is TRBV21-1 and J usage is TRBJ2-6; whether TRBD1, the table's D call, matches the DNA was not checked. TRBV21-1 is a recognized pseudogene. The CDR3 runs 19 residues. Here the CDR3 reads CASSKVAQDRERGANVLTF. CDR3 nucleotide sequence: TGTGCCAGCAGCAAAGTTGCCCAAGACAGGGAAAGAGGGGCCAACGTCCTGACTTTC.

The V call is TRBV7-2, the J call TRBJ2-1; 7 nucleotides agree with TRBD1. Trimming cost V 2 bases and J 8 bases; bases outside gene matches: 3. Per germline, CDR1 SGHTA and CDR2 FQGNSA. The CDR3 loop spans 13 amino acids. The CDR3 region is CASSLRQGDEQFF. The CDR3 bases are TGTGCCAGCAGCTTAAGGCAGGGGGATGAGCAGTTCTTC.

This chain uses TRBV11-2 with TRBJ2-2, with TRBD2 matching 12 bases. Germline loops: CDR1 SGHAT, CDR2 FQNNGV. This CDR3 region has 17 residues. The ends lost 5 bases at V and 5 bases at J; junction bases unmatched: 9. CDR3 nucleotide sequence: TGTGCCAGCAGCCCCAGAGGGCTAGCGGGAGGGACCGGGGAGCTGTTTTTT. Translated, it gives CASSPRGLAGGTGELFF.

The genes are TRBV25-1 and TRBJ1-6, with no clear D. V lost 5 bases to trimming and J lost 9 bases, with 11 bases between them. Per the germline V gene, CDR1 is MGHDK and CDR2 is SYGVNS. This CDR3 region has 13 residues. The CDR3, as DNA: TGTGCCAGCAGTACAATCCAGTCTTCACCCCTCCACTTT. Protein: CASSTIQSSPLHF.

The chain joins TRBV5-1 to TRBJ2-3; TRBD2 matches 8 bases. J was trimmed by 4 bases and V by 5 bases; bases with no gene match: 9. CDR3 length: 15 residues. Germline V gene lookup returns CDR1 SGHRS and CDR2 YFSETQ. The CDR3 region has the DNA TGCGCCAGCAGTACTGCGGGAGGTATAGCAGATACGCAGTATTTT. It specifies CASSTAGGIADTQYF.

The rearrangement links TRBV9 to TRBJ2-3; TRBD2 agrees at 11 bases. Germline lookup yields CDR1 SGDLS and CDR2 YYNGEE. The CDR3 loop spans 18 amino acids. V gave up 1 base and J gave up 5 bases; unmatched junction bases: 12. CDR3 coding DNA: TGTGCCAGCAGCGTATCAACGCCCGTTGGACTAGCGGGAGATACGCAGTATTTT. Translation: CASSVSTPVGLAGDTQYF.

The chain uses TRBV28 and TRBJ2-1; D is possibly TRBD2 (5 bases). Germline CDR1 reads MDHEN; CDR2 reads SYDVKM. Trimming pared 0 bases from V and 5 bases from J, leaving 11 bases between. The CDR3 is made up of 15 amino acids. DNA of the CDR3: TGTGCCAGCAGTTTATGGGAGGAACGTAACAATGAGCAGTTCTTC. This codes for CASSLWEERNNEQFF. The full variable domain, completed using reference TRBV28 and TRBJ2-1, is DVKVTQSSRYLVKRTGEKVFLECVQDMDHENMFWYRQDPGLGLRLIYFSYDVKMKEKGDIPEGYSVSREKKERFSLILESASTNQTSMYLCASSLWEERNNEQFFGPGTRLTVL.

In the case of this clone: A junction boundary mismatches the germline segment, possibly from a read error. This sequence joins TRBV7-8 and TRBJ2-3, with 10 bases matching TRBD2. The CDR3 runs to 16 residues. The germline gives CDR1 SGHVS, CDR2 FQNEAQ. CDR3 sequence reads: CASSLASSGRADTQYF. The CDR3 coding sequence is TGTGCCAGCAGTTTAGCTTCTAGCGGGAGAGCAGATACGCAGTATTTT.